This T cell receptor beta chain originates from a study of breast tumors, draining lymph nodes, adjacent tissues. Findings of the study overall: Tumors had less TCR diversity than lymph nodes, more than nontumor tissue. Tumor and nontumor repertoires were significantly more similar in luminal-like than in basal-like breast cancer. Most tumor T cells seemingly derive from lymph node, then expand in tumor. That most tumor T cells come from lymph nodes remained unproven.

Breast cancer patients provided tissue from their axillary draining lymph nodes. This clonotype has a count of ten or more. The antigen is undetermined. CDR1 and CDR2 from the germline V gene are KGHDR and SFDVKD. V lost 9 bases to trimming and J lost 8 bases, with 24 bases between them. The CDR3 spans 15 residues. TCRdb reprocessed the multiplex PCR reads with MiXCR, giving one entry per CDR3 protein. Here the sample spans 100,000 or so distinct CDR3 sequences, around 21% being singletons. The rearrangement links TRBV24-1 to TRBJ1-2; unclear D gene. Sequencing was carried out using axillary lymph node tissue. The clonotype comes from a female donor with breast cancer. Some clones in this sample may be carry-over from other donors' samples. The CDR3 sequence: CATPVGRRPPVGYTF. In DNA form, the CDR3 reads TGTGCCACCCCTGTTGGGAGGCGGCCGCCTGTGGGCTACACCTTC.